This T cell receptor (beta chain) was recorded in a study of blood T cell repertoires in COVID-19. Study-wide background: Sample material is recorded as cDNA or gDNA derived from T cells, B-cell-depleted T cells, or PBMCs.

Germline V lookup: CDR1 SGHTA, CDR2 FQGNSA. Trimming shortened V by 1 base and J by 0 bases, and 5 bases separated the two germline ends. This CDR3 is 14 amino acids long. This clone was seen only once. The same CDR3 can be traced to other DNA sequences in this sample. Profiling relied on immunoSEQ multiplex PCR, and the TCRdb table lists in-frame clones only, not all of them. The table records over 150,000 clones, approximately 86% of them present only once. The receptor's source is a man between 60 and 75 years old with COVID-19, enrolled during active disease. V and J are TRBV7-2 and TRBJ2-3, with D unclear. The material sequenced was peripheral blood. CDR3 amino acids: CASSLGSSTDTQYF. The CDR3 DNA reads TGTGCCAGCAGCTTAGGTTCTAGCACAGATACGCAGTATTTT.